This T cell receptor beta chain is drawn from a study of blood T cell repertoires in COVID-19. Study information: Researchers got acute and convalescent COVID-19 samples from the United States, Italy and Spain. T cells, B-cell-depleted T cells, or PBMCs supplied cDNA or gDNA.

In this sample, this clone turned up once. In the authors' methods: Amplification of reference gene primers provided the estimated nucleated cell counts. Produced via immunoSEQ multiplex PCR; TCRdb's table is partial and in-frame only. V, J and clone size are taken as reported in that table, and D and trimming were inferred from the DNA itself. This table holds 120,000 to 150,000 clones, roughly nine tenths found once. The CDR3 runs to 14 residues. Germline trimming cut 3 bases from V and 4 bases from J; bases unmatched to any gene: 4. Germline V gene sequence: CDR1 MDHEN, CDR2 SYDVKM. Sequenced: peripheral blood. The rearrangement joins TRBV28 to TRBJ2-3; 7 nucleotides agree with TRBD2. The sequence was obtained from a human donor in a cohort sampled during active COVID-19. The CDR3 spells CASSFTLASDTQYF. CDR3 sequence (DNA): TGTGCCAGCAGTTTCACACTAGCGTCAGATACGCAGTATTTT.